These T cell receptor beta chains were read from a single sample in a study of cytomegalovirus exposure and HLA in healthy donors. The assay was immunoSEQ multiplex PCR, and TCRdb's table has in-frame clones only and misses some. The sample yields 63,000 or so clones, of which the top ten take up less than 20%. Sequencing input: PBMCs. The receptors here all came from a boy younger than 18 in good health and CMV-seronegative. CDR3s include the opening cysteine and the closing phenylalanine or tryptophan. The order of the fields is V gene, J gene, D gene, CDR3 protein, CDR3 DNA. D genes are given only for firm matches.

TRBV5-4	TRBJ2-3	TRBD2	CASSSPLAGGDTQYF	TGTGCCAGCAGCTCCCCTCTAGCGGGAGGAGATACGCAGTATTTT
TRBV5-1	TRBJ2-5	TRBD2	CASSPGLDKETQYF	TGCGCCAGCAGCCCGGGACTAGATAAAGAGACCCAGTACTTC
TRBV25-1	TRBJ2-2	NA	CASSSIGRGDTGELFF	TGTGCCAGCAGTTCGATCGGTCGGGGTGACACCGGGGAGCTGTTTTTT
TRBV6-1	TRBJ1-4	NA	CASSEVTGKGLFF	TGTGCCAGCAGTGAAGTAACGGGGAAGGGACTGTTTTTT
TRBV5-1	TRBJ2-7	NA	CASSLAPDRSYEQYF	TGCGCCAGCAGCTTGGCTCCGGACAGATCCTACGAGCAGTACTTC
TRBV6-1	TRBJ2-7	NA	CASSERQTEQYF	TGTGCCAGCAGCGAGCGACAGACCGAGCAGTACTTC
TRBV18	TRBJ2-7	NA	CASSPMGAGYEQYF	TGTGCCAGCTCACCAATGGGAGCGGGTTACGAGCAGTACTTC
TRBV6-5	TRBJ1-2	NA	CASSTSDSSYGYTF	TGTGCCAGCAGTACCTCGGACAGTTCTTATGGCTACACCTTC
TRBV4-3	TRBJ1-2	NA	CASSQVTGGGGYTF	TGCGCCAGCAGCCAAGTAACGGGCGGAGGAGGCTACACCTTC
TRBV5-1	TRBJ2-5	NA	CASSLGSGEETQYF	TGCGCCAGCAGCTTGGGATCAGGGGAAGAGACCCAGTACTTC
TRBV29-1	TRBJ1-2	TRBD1	CSARTGELDYGYTF	TGCAGCGCTCGGACAGGGGAGTTAGACTATGGCTACACCTTC
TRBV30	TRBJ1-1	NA	CAWTLSGGDTEAFF	TGTGCCTGGACCTTATCCGGAGGGGACACTGAAGCTTTCTTT
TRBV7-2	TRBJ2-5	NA	CASSFGETQYF	TGTGCCAGCAGTTTCGGAGAGACCCAGTACTTC
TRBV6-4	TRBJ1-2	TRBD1	CASRGTGIIGYTF	TGTGCCAGCAGAGGGACAGGAATAATTGGCTACACCTTC
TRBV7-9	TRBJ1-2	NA	CASSSEGDYGYTF	TGTGCCAGCAGTTCAGAGGGGGACTATGGCTACACCTTC
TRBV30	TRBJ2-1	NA	CAWKFGTRNEQFF	TGTGCCTGGAAATTCGGGACTCGCAATGAGCAGTTCTTC
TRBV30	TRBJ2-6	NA	CAWRADSGANVLTF	TGTGCCTGGAGGGCGGACTCTGGGGCCAACGTCCTGACTTTC
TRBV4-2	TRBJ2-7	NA	CASSQESGRAAREQYF	TGTGCCAGCAGCCAGGAATCCGGGAGAGCAGCTCGGGAGCAGTACTTC
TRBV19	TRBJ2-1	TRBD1	CASSHNPGQGAPEQFF	TGTGCCAGTAGCCACAATCCGGGACAGGGGGCGCCTGAGCAGTTCTTC
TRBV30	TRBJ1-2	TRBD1	CAWSALQGWPYGYTF	TGTGCCTGGAGTGCCCTACAGGGGTGGCCTTATGGCTACACCTTC
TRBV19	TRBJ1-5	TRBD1	CASSIGTGGARQPQHF	TGTGCCAGTAGTATCGGGACAGGGGGCGCGAGGCAGCCCCAGCATTTT
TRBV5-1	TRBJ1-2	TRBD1	CASGKGQENGYTF	TGCGCCAGCGGCAAGGGACAGGAGAATGGCTACACCTTC
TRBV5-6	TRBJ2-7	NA	CASSFGQSPEQYF	TGTGCCAGCAGCTTCGGACAGTCTCCCGAGCAGTACTTC
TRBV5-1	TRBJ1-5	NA	CASSPGSVGSNQPQHF	TGCGCCAGCAGCCCCGGGAGCGTCGGGAGCAATCAGCCCCAGCATTTT
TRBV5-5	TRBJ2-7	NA	CASSPIGSSYEQYF	TGTGCCAGCAGCCCGATTGGGAGCTCCTACGAGCAGTACTTC
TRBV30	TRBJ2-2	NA	CAWITGAGELFF	TGTGCCTGGATTACGGGGGCCGGGGAGCTGTTTTTT
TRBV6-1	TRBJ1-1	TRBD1	CASTMDRVVAEAFF	TGTGCCAGCACCATGGACAGGGTGGTCGCTGAAGCTTTCTTT
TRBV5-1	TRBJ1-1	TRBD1	CASRLRDSGNTEAFF	TGCGCCAGCAGACTCCGGGACAGTGGGAACACTGAAGCTTTCTTT
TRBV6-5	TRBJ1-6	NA	CASSYGTGNSPLHF	TGTGCCAGCAGTTACGGAACAGGGAATTCACCCCTCCACTTT
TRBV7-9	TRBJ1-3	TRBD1	CASSLQGTGGNTIYF	TGTGCCAGCAGCCTACAGGGGACGGGTGGAAACACCATATATTTT
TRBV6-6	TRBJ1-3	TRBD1	CASRTGEAGNTIYF	TGTGCCAGCAGGACAGGGGAGGCTGGAAACACCATATATTTT
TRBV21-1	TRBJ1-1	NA	CAFKRRDRLQPEAFF	TGTGCCTTCAAGCGACGCGATCGGCTGCAACCTGAAGCTTTCTTT
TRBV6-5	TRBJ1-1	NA	CASSGVGNTEAFF	TGTGCCAGCTCAGGGGTCGGGAACACTGAAGCTTTCTTT
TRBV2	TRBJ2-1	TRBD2	CASSEMVASGYGEQFF	TGTGCCAGCAGTGAAATGGTAGCTAGCGGGTATGGAGAGCAGTTCTTC
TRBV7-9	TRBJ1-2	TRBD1	CASSSMAQGLFGYTF	TGTGCCAGCAGCTCTATGGCACAGGGGCTGTTTGGCTACACCTTC
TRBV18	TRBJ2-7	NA	CASSPQGKKRGAYERYF	TGTGCCAGCTCACCACAGGGGAAGAAAAGAGGTGCTTACGAGCGGTACTTC
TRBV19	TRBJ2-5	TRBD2	CATLTGIAGQETQYF	TGTGCCACATTAACCGGAATAGCGGGCCAAGAGACCCAGTACTTC
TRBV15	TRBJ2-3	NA	CATSRDYFEGSSSTDTQYF	TGTGCCACCAGCAGAGATTACTTCGAGGGCAGCTCTAGCACAGATACGCAGTATTTT